This TCR beta chain was recorded in a study of metastatic and nonmetastatic thyroid tumors. Study summary: From malignant and benign thyroid patients, repertoires in blood and in tumor or nodule tissue were compared.

Trimming pared 4 bases from V and 2 bases from J, leaving 12 bases between. Germline CDR1 and CDR2: GTSNPN and SVGIG (reference sequence). The CDR3 sequence is 13 residues long. Treatment of any kind had been given to no patient before thyroid surgery. Original handling: CDR3 was compared across clinicopathological groups, and the resulting differences were used to build a distant-metastasis classifier for papillary thyroid cancer. Using MiXCR, TCRdb re-called clones from the PCR reads. TCRdb, not the original authors, processed these V and J calls. The sample carries roughly 25,000 clones, approximately 15% recorded once. By proportion, this clone is medium-sized.

The rearrangement joins TRBV30 to TRBJ2-7, with D possibly being TRBD1 (5 bases). The sample was blood. The TCR was taken from a female donor with papillary thyroid cancer or a benign thyroid nodule (not recorded which). Some clones in this sample may be carry-over from other donors' samples. DNA for the CDR3: TGTGCCTGGAAATCGACAGCAGCCTACGAGCAGTACTTC. It encodes CAWKSTAAYEQYF.